This T cell receptor beta chain is drawn from a study of T cell responses to AZD1222 COVID-19 vaccine. V shed 2 bases and J shed 1 base, with 12 bases lying between them. Per the germline V gene, CDR1 is MNHEY and CDR2 is SVGAGI. This CDR3 has 15 residues. The repertoire was sequenced with immunoSEQ multiplex PCR; TCRdb's copy has only in-frame clones and lacks some. The sample consists of just over 150,000 clones, 75% to 90% of them appearing once. The sample was peripheral blood, taken 28 days after the second AZD1222 dose. V gene TRBV6-5 combines with J gene TRBJ2-7, with TRBD1 as a possible D gene (5 bases). The sequence was collected from an adult who received the AZD1222 COVID-19 vaccine. CDR3 sequence (DNA): TGTGCCAGCAGTTACGTGGCAGGGCTATCCTACGAGCAGTACTTC. It codes for CASSYVAGLSYEQYF.